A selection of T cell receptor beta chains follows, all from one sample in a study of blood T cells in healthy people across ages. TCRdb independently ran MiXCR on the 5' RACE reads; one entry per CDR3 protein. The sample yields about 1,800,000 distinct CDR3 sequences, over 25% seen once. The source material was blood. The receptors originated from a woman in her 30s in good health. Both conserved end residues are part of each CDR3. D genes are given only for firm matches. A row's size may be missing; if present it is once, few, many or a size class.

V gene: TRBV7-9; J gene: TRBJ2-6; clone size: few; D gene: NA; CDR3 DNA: TGTGCCAGCGGCTCCCCGGGCTCTGGGGCCAACGTCCTGACTTTC; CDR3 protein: CASGSPGSGANVLTF
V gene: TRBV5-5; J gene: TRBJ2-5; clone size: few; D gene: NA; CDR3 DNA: TGTGCCAGCAGCTTGGTAGTTTGGGAGACCCAGTACTTC; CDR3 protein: CASSLVVWETQYF
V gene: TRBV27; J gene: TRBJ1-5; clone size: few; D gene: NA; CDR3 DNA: TGTGCCAGCAGTTTATTTGATAGCAATCAGCCCCAGCATTTT; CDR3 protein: CASSLFDSNQPQHF
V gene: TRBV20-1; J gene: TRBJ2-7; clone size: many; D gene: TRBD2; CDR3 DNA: TGCAGTGCTCTCCCCCAATCTAGCGGGAGCTCCTACGAGCAGTACTTC; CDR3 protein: CSALPQSSGSSYEQYF
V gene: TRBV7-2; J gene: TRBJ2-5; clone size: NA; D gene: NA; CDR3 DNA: TGTGCCAGCAGCCGTGACTATGGCGGAGAGACCCAGTACTTC; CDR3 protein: CASSRDYGGETQYF
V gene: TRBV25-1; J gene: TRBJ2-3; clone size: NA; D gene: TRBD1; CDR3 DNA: TGTGCCAGCAGTGGGGACAGGGAGACAGATACGCAGTATTTT; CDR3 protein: CASSGDRETDTQYF
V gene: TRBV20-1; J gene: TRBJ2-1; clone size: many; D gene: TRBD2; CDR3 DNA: TGCAGTGCTAGCCCTAGCGGGAGGATCAATGAGCAGTTCTTC; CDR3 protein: CSASPSGRINEQFF
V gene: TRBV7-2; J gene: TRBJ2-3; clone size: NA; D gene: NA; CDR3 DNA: TGTGCCAGCAGCCCGAATATGGGACATAATACGCAGTATTTT; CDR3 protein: CASSPNMGHNTQYF
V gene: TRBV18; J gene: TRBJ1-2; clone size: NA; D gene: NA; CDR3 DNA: TGTGCCAGCTCACCACTTGACAGCAAACCTAACTATGGCTACACCTTC; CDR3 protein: CASSPLDSKPNYGYTF
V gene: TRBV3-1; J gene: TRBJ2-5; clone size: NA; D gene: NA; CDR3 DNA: TGTGCCAGCACCTCCTACCAGGAAGCCGGGGAGACCCAGTACTTC; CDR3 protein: CASTSYQEAGETQYF
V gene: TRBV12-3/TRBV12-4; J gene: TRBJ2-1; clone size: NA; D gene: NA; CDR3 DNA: TGTGCCAGCAGTACACACAGGAGCTCCTACAATGAGCAGTTCTTC; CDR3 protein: CASSTHRSSYNEQFF
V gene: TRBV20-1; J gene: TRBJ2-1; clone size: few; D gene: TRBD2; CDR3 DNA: TGCAGTGCTAAAAAAGCGAGCGGGAGCTCCTACAATGAGCAGTTCTTC; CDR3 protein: CSAKKASGSSYNEQFF
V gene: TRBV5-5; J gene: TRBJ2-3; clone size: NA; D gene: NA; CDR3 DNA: TGTGCCAGCAGCTTGGGCGGTAGGCCTAGCACAGATACGCAGTATTTT; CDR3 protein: CASSLGGRPSTDTQYF
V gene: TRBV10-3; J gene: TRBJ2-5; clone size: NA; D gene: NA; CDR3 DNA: TGTGCCATCAATGGTTCCGGGGGCCTAGCGGTAGAGACCCAGTACTTC; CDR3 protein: CAINGSGGLAVETQYF
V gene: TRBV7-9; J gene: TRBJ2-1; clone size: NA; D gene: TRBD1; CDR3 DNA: TGTGCCAGCAGCCCAGGACAGGGGGGGTCCTACGAGCAGTTCTTC; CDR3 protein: CASSPGQGGSYEQFF
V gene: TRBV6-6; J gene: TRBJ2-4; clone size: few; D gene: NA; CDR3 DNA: TGTGCCAGCAGTCTCACCAATTACGTGCAGTACTTC; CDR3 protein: CASSLTNYVQYF
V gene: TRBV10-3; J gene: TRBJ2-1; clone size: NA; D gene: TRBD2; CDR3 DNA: TGTGCCATCAGACGGGAGGGGTTCTATGAGCGGTTCTTC; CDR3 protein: CAIRREGFYERFF
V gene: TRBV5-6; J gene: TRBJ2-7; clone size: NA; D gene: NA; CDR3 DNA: TGTGCCAGCAGCGAAAACCCGAGCTCCTACGAGCAGTACTTC; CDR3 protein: CASSENPSSYEQYF
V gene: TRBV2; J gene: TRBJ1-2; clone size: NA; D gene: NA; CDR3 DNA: TGTGCCAGCAATGAGGACCTCTATGGCTACACCTTC; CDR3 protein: CASNEDLYGYTF
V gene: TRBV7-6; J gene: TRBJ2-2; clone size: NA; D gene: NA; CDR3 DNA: TGTACCAGCAGCAATGATGACGCGCCCTCGAACACCGGGGAGCTGTTTTTT; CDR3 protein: CTSSNDDAPSNTGELFF
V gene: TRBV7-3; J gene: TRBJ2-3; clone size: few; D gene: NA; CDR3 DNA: TGTGCCAGCAGCCTGGGGGCGGAAGATTATACGCAGTATTTT; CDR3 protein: CASSLGAEDYTQYF
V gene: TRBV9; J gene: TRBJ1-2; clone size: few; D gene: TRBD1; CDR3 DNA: TGTGCCAGCAGCGTACAGACAGGGGGCGACTATGGCTACACCTTC; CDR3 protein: CASSVQTGGDYGYTF